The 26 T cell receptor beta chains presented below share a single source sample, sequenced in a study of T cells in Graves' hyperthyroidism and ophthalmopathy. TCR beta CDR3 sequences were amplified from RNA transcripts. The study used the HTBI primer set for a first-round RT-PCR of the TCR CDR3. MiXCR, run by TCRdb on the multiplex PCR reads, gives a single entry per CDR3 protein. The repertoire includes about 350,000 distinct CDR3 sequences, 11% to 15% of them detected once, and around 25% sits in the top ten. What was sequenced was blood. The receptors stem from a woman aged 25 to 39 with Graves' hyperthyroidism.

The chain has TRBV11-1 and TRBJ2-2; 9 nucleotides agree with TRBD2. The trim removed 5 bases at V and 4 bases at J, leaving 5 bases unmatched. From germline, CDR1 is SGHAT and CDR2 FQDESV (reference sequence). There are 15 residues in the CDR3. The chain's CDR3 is CASSVSGSFTGELFF. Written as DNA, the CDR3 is TGTGCCAGCAGCGTTAGCGGGAGTTTCACCGGGGAGCTGTTTTTT.

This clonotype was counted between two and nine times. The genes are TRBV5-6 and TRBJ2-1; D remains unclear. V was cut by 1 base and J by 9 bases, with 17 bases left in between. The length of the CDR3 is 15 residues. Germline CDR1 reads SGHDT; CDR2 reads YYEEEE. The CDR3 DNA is TGTGCCAGCAGCTTGCTCGTTAAGACGCAAGGTGAGCAGTTCTTC. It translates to CASSLLVKTQGEQFF. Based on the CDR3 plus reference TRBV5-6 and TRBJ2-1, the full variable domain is DAGVTQSPTHLIKTRGQQVTLRCSPKSGHDTVSWYQQALGQGPQFIFQYYEEEERQRGNFPDRFSGHQFPNYSSELNVNALLLGDSALYLCASSLLVKTQGEQFFGPGTRLTVL.

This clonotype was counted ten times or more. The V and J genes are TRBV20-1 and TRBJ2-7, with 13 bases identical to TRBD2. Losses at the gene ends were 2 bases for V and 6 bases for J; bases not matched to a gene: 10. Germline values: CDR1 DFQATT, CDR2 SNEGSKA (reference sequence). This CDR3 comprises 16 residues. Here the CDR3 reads CSARSPAGLAGREQYF. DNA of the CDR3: TGCAGTGCTAGATCGCCTGCGGGACTAGCGGGGCGCGAGCAGTACTTC.

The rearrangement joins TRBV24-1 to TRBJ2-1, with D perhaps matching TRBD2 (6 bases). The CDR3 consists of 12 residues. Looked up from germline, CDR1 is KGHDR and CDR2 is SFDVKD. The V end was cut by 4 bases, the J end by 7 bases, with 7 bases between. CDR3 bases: TGTGCCACCAGTGACGGGAGTAATGAGCAGTTCTTC. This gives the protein CATSDGSNEQFF.

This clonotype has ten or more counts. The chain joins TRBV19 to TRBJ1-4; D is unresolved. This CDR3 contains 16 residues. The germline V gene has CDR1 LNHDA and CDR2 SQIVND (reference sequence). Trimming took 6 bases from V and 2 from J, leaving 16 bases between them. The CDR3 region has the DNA TGTGCCAGTAGACCGGGCTCGGGCTGGACTAATGAAAAACTGTTTTTT. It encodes CASRPGSGWTNEKLFF.

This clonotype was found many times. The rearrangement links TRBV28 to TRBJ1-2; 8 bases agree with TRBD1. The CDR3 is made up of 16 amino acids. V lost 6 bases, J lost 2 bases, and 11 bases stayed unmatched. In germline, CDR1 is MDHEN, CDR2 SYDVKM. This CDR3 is CASRPPARTGNYGYTF. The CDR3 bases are TGTGCCAGCAGACCTCCGGCCAGGACAGGGAACTATGGCTACACCTTC.

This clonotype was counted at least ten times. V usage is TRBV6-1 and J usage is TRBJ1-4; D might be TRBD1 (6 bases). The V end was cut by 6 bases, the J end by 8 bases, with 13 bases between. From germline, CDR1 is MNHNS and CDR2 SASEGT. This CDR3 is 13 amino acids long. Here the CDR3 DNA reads TGTGCCAGCAGACAGGGAGAGTGGGAAAAACTGTTTTTT. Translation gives CASRQGEWEKLFF.

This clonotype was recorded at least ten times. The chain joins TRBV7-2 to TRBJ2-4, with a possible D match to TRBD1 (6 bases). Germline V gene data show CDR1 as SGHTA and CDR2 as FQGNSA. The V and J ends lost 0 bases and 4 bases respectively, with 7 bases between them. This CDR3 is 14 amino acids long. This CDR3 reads CASSLAGQKNIQYF. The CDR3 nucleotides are TGTGCCAGCAGCTTAGCAGGACAGAAAAACATTCAGTACTTC.

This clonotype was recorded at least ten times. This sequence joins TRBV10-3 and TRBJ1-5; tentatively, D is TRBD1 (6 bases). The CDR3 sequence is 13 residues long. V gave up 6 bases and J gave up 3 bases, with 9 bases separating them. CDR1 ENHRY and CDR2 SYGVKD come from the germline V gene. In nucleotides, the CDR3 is TGTGCCATCAGGGGACAAGACAATCAGCCCCAGCATTTT. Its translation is CAIRGQDNQPQHF.

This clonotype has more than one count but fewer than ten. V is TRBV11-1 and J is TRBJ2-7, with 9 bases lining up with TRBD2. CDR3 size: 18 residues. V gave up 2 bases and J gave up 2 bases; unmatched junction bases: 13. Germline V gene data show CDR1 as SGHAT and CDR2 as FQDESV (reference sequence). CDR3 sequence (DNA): TGTGCCAGCAGCTTACGGTCTCGCGGGAGGGCCAGTACCTACGAGCAGTACTTC. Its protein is CASSLRSRGRASTYEQYF.

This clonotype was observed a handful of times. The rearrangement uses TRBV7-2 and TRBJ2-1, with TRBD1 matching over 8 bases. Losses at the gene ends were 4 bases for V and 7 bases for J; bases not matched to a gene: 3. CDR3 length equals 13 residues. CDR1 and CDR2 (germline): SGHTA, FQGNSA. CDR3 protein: CASSSTGENEQFF. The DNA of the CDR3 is TGTGCCAGCAGCTCGACAGGGGAGAATGAGCAGTTCTTC.

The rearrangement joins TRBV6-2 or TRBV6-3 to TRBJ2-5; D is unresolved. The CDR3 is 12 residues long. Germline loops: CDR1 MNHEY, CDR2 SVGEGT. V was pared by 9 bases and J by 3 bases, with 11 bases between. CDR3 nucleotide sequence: TGTGCCAGAGGGTATAAGAAAGAGACCCAGTACTTC. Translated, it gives CARGYKKETQYF.

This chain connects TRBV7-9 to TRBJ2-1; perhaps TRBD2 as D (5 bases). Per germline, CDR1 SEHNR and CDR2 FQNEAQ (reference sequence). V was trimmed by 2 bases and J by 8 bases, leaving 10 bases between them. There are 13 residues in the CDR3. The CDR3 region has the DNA TGTGCCAGCAGCTTAACGGGAACGGATGAGCAGTTCTTC. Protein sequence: CASSLTGTDEQFF.

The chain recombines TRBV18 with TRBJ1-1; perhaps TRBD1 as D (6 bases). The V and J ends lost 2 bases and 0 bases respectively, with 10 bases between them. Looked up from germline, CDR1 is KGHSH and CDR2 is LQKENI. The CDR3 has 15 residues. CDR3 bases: TGTGCCAGCTCACCAGGACAGCAAATGAACACTGAAGCTTTCTTT. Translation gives CASSPGQQMNTEAFF.

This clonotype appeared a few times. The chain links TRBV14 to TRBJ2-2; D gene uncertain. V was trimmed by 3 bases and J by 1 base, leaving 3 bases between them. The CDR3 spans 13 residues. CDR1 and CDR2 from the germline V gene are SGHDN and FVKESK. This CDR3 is CASSQVNTGELFF. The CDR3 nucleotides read TGTGCCAGCAGCCAGGTGAACACCGGGGAGCTGTTTTTT.

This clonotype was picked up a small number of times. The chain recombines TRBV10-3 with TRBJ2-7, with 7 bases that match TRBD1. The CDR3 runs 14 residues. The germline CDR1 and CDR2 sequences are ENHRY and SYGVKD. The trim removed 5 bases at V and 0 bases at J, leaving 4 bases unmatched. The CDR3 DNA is TGTGCCATCAGTCCCGGGACAGCCTCCTACGAGCAGTACTTC. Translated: CAISPGTASYEQYF.

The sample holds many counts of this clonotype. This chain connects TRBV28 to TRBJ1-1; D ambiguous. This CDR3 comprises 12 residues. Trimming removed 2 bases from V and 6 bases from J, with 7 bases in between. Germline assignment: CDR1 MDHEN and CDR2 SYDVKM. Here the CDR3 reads CASSLLRSEAFF. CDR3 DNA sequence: TGTGCCAGCAGTTTACTAAGGTCTGAAGCTTTCTTT.

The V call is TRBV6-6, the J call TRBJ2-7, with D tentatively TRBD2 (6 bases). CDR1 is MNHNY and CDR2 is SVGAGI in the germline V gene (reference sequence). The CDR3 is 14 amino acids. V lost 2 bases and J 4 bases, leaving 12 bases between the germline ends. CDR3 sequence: CASSYNGDSYEQYF. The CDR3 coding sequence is TGTGCCAGCAGTTACAACGGGGACTCGTACGAGCAGTACTTC.

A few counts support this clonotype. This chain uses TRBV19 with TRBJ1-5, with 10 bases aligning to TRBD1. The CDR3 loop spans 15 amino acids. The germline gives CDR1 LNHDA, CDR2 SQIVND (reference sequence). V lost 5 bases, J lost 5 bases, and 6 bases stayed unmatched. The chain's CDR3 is CASSLWGTGDQPQHF. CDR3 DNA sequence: TGTGCCAGTAGTCTGTGGGGGACAGGGGATCAGCCCCAGCATTTT.

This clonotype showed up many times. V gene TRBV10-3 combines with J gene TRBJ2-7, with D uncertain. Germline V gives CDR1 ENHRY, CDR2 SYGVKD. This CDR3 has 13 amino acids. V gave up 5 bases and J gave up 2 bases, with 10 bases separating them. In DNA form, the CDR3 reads TGTGCCATCAGTCCGGGCAGCCCCTACGAGCAGTACTTC. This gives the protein CAISPGSPYEQYF.

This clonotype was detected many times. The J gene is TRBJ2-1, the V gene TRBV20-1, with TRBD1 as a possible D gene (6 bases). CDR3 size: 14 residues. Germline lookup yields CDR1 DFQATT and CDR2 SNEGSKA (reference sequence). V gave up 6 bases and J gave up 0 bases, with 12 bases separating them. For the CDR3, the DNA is TGCAGTGCCGACGGGACACCCTCCTACAATGAGCAGTTCTTC. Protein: CSADGTPSYNEQFF.

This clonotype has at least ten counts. CDR3 bases: TGTGCCAGCAGTTTATTCTTGACTAGCGAGGTTTCCTACGAGCAGTACTTC. It translates to CASSLFLTSEVSYEQYF. V is TRBV12-3 or TRBV12-4 and J is TRBJ2-7; 8 bases line up with TRBD2. The CDR3 runs to 17 residues. V shed 2 bases and J 1 base; nucleotides not matched to a gene: 10.

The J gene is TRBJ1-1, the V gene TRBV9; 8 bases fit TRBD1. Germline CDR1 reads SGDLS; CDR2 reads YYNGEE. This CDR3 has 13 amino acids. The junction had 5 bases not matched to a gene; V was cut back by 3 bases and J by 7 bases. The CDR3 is CASSERTGSEAFF. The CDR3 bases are TGTGCCAGCAGCGAGCGGACAGGGAGTGAAGCTTTCTTT. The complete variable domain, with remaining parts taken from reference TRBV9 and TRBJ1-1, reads DSGVTQTPKHLITATGQRVTLRCSPRSGDLSVYWYQQSLDQGLQFLIQYYNGEERAKGNILERFSAQQFPDLHSELNLSSLELGDSALYFCASSERTGSEAFFGQGTRLTVV.

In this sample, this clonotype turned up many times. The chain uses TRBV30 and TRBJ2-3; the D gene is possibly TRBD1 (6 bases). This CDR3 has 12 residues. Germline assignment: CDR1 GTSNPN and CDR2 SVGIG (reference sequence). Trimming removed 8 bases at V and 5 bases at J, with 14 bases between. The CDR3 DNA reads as TGTGCCCACCACAGGGATCAAGATACGCAGTATTTT. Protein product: CAHHRDQDTQYF.

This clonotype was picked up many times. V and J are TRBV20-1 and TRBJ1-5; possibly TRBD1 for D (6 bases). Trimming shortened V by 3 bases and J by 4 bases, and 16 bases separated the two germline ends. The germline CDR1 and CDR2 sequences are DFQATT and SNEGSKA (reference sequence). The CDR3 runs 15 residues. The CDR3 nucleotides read TGCAGTGCTAGGGGGGGCCCGGAAAGAAATCAGCCCCAGCATTTT. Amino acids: CSARGGPERNQPQHF.

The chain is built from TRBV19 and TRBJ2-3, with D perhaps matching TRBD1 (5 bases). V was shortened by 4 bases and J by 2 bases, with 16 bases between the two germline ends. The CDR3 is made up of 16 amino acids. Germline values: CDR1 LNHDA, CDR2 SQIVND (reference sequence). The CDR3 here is CASSNEAGWSTDTQYF. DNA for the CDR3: TGTGCCAGTAGTAACGAAGCAGGGTGGTCCACAGATACGCAGTATTTT.